This TCR beta chain was retrieved from a study of prognosis after radiotherapy for stage I lung cancer. About the study: Radiotherapy used SBRT, divided into 3 to 5 fractions and reaching a biologically effective dose of at least 100 Gy.

Study conclusions and caveats: Patients given stereotactic body radiation therapy showed fewer unique TCR clones afterward, median about 10,000 versus 6,900.

V was cut by 4 bases and J by 4 bases, with 13 bases left in between. The germline CDR1 and CDR2 sequences are SQVTM and ANQGSEA. CDR3 length equals 14 residues. Researchers used two-round multiplex PCR to amplify TCR beta CDR3 starting from genomic DNA. Initially, in first-round PCR, primers specific to each TRBV and TRBJ gene were used. From the multiplex PCR reads, TCRdb called clonotypes with MiXCR, one entry per CDR3 protein. This sample has around 25,000 distinct CDR3 sequences, with around 34% found just once. Investigators drew six milliliters of peripheral blood at each of two time points. The sample holds many counts of this clonotype. Its matching antigen is unknown.

The receptor was derived from a donor of 50 years or more with non-small cell lung cancer. V is TRBV29-1 and J is TRBJ2-2, with TRBD2 as a possible D gene (6 bases). The sample here was PBMCs, taken before or after stereotactic body radiation therapy (not recorded which). This CDR3 is CSVARAGFTGELFF. Written as DNA, the CDR3 is TGCAGCGTTGCCAGGGCGGGGTTCACCGGGGAGCTGTTTTTT.